This T cell receptor beta chain derives from a study of cytomegalovirus exposure and HLA in healthy donors. Study conclusions and caveats: The tendency of first-cohort TCR clusters to co-occur in the 120 or so validation repertoires was identified by a subsequent analysis.

Produced via immunoSEQ multiplex PCR; TCRdb's table is partial and in-frame only. The sample comprises roughly 180,000 clones, over 65% of which are singletons, and approximately 7% rests with the top ten. Trimming took off 0 bases at V and 6 bases at J, with 12 bases between the two ends. The germline CDR1 and CDR2 sequences are MNHNS and SASEGT. The CDR3 spans 14 residues. With respect to this clone: What it recognizes is unknown.

The material sequenced was PBMCs. This chain connects TRBV6-1 to TRBJ2-7; D not resolved. This receptor was taken from a man aged 18 to 30 in good health and CMV-seropositive. CDR3 nucleotides: TGTGCCAGCAGTGAAGCTTGGCGACATATCGAGCAGTACTTC. Translating gives CASSEAWRHIEQYF.